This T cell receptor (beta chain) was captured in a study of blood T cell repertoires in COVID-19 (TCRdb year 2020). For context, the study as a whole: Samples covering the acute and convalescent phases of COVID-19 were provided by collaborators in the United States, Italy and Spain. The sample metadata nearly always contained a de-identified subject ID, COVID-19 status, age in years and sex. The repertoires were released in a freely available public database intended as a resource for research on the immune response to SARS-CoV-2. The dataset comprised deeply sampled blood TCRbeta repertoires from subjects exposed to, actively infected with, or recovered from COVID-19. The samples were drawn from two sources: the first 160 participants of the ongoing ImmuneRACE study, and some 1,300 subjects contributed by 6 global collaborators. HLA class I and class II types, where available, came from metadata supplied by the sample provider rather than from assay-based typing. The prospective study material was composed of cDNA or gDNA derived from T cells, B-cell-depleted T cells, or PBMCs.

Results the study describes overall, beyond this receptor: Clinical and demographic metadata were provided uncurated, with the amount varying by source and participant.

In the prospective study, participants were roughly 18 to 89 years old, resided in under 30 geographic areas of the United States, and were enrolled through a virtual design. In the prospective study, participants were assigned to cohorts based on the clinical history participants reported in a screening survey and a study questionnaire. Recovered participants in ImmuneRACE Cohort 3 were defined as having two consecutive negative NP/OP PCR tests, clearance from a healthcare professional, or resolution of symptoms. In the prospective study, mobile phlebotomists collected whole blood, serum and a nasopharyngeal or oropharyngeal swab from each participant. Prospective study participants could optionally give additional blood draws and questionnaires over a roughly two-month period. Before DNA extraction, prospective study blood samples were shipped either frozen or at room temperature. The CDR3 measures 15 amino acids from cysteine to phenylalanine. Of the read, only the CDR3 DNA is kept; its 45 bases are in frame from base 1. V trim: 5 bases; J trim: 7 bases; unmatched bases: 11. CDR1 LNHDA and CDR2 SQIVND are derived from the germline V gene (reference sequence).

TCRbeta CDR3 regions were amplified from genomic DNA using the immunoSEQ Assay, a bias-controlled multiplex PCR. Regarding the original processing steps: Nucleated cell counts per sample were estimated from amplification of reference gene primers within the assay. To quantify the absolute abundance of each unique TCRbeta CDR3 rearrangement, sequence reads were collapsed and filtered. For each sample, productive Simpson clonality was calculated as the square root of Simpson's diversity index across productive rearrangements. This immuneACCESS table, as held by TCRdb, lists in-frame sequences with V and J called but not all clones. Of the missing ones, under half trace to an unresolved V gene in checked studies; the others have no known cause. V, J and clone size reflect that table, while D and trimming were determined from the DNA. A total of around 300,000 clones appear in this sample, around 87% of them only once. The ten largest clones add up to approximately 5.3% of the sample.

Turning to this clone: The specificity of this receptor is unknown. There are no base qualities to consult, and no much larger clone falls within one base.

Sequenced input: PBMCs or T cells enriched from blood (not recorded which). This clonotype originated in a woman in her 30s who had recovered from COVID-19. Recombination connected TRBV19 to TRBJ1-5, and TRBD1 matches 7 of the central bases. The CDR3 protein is CASSSDRFMGQPQHF. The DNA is TGTGCCAGTAGTTCGGACAGGTTCATGGGACAGCCCCAGCATTTT.